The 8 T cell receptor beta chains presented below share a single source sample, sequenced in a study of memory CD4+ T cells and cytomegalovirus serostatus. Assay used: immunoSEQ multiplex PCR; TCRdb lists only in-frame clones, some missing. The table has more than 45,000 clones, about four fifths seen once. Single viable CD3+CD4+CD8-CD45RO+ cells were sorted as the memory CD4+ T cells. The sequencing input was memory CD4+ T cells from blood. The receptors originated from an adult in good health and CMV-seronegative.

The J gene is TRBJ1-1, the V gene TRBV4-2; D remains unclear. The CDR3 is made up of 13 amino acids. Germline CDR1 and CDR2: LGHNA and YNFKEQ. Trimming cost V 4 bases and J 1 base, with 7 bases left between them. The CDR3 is CASSPYQNTEAFF. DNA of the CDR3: TGTGCCAGCAGCCCCTACCAGAACACTGAAGCTTTCTTT.

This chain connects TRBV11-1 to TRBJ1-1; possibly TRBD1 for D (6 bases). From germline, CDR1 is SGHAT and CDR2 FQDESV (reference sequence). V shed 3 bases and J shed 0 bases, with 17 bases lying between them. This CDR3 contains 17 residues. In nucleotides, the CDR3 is TGTGCCAGCAGCTTTTTCCGGGACACTAAGATGAACACTGAAGCTTTCTTT. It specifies CASSFFRDTKMNTEAFF.

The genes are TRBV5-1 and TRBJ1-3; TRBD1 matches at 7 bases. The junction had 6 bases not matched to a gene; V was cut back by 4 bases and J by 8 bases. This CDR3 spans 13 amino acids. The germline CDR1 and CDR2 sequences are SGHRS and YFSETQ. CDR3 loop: CASSPRQGDTIYF. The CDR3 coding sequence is TGCGCCAGCAGCCCCAGACAGGGCGACACCATATATTTT.

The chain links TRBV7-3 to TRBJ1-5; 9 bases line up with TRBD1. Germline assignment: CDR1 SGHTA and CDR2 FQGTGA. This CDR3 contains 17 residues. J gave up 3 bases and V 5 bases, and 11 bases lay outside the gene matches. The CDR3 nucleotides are TGTGCCAGCAGCCCAGGTCCCGGGACAGGGAACAATCAGCCCCAGCATTTT. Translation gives CASSPGPGTGNNQPQHF.

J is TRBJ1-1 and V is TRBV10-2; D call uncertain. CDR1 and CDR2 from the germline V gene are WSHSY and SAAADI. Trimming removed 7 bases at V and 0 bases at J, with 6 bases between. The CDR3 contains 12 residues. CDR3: CASTDMNTEAFF. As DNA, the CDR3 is TGCGCCAGCACCGATATGAACACTGAAGCTTTCTTT.

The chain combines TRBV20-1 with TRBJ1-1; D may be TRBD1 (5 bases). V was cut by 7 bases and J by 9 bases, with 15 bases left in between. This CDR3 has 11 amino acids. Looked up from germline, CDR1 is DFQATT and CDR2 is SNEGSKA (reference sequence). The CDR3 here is CSGLGDPQAFF. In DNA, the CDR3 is TGCAGTGGGTTGGGGGACCCTCAAGCTTTCTTT.

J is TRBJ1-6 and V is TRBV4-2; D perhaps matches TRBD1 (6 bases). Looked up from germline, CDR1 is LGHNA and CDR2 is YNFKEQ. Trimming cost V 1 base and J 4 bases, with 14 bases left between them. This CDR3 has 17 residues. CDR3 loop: CASSQANRGSYNSPLHF. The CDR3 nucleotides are TGTGCCAGCAGCCAAGCTAATAGGGGGTCGTATAATTCACCCCTCCACTTT.

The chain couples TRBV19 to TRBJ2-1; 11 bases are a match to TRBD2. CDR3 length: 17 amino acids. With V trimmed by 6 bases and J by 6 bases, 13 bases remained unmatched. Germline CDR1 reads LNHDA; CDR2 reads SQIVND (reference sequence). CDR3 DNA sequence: TGTGCCAGTAGATCTAGCGGGGGGCGAATCGAATTCAATGAGCAGTTCTTC. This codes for CASRSSGGRIEFNEQFF.